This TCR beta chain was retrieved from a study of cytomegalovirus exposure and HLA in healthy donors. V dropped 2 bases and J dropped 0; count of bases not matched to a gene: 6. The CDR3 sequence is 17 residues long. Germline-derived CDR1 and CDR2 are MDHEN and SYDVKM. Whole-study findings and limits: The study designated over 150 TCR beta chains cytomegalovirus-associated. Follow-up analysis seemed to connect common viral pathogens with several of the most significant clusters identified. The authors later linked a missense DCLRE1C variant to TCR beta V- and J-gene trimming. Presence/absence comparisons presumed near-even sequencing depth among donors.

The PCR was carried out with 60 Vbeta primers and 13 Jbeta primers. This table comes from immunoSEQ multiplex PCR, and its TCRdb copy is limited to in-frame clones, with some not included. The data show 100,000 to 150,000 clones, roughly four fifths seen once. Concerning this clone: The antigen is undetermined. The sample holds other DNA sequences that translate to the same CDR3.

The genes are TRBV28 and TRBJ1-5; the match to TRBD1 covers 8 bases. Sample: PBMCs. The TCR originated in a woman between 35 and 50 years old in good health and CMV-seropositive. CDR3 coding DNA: TGTGCCAGCAGTTTAAGGCAGGGGGCGGGTAGCAATCAGCCCCAGCATTTT. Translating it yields CASSLRQGAGSNQPQHF.